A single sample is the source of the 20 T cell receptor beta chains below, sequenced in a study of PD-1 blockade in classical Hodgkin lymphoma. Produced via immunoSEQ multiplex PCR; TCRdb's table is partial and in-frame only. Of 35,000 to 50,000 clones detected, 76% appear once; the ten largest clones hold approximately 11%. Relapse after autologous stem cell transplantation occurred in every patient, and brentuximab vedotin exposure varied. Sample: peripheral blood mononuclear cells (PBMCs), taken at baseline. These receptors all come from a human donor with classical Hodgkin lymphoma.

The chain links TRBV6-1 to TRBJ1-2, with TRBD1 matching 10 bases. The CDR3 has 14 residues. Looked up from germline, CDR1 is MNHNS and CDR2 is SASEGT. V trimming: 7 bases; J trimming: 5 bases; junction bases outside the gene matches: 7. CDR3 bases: TGTGCCAGCATCTCTGGGACAGGGGATTATGGCTACACCTTC. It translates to CASISGTGDYGYTF.

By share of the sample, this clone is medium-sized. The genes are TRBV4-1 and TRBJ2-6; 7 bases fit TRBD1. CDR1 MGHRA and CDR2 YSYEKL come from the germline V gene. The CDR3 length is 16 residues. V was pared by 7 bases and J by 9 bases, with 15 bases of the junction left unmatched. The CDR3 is CASTLGGQGDGNVLTF. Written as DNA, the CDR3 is TGCGCCAGCACCCTGGGCGGTCAGGGGGATGGCAACGTCCTGACTTTC.

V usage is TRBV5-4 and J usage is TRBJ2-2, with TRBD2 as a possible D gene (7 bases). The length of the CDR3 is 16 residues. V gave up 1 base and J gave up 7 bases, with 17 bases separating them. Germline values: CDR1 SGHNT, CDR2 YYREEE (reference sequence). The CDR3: CASSLIARGGGGELFF. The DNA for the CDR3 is TGTGCCAGCAGCTTGATTGCAAGGGGGGGTGGCGGGGAGCTGTTTTTT. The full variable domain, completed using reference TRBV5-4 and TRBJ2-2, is ETGVTQSPTHLIKTRGQQVTLRCSSQSGHNTVSWYQQALGQGPQFIFQYYREEENGRGNFPPRFSGLQFPNYSSELNVNALELDDSALYLCASSLIARGGGGELFFGEGSRLTVL.

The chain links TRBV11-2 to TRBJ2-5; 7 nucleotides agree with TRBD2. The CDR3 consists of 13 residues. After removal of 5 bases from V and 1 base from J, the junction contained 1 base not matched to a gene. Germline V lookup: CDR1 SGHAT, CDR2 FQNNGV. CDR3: CASSRGVQETQYF. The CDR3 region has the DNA TGTGCCAGCAGCCGGGGGGTCCAAGAGACCCAGTACTTC.

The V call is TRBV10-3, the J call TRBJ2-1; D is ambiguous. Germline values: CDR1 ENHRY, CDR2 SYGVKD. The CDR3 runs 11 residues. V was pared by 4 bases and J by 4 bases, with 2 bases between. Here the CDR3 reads CAISGYNEQFF. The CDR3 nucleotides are TGTGCCATCAGTGGATACAATGAGCAGTTCTTC.

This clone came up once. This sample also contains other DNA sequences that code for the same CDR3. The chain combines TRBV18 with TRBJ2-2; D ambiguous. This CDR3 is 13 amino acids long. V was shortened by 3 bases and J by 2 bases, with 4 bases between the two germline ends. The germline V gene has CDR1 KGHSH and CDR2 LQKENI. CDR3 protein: CASSPPNTGELFF. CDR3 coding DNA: TGTGCCAGCTCACCCCCCAACACCGGGGAGCTGTTTTTT.

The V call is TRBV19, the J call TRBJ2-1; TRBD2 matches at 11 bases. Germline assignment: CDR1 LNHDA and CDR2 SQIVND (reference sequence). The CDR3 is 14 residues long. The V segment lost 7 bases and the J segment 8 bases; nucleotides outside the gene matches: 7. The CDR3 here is CASKRPSGRHEQFF. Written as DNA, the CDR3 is TGTGCCAGTAAGCGGCCTAGCGGGAGGCATGAGCAGTTCTTC.

The CDR3 DNA reads as TGTGCCAGCAGCTTGGGTGTTGGGAATGAGCAGTTCTTC. Its protein is CASSLGVGNEQFF. This chain connects TRBV5-8 to TRBJ2-1; D unclear. The CDR3 has 13 residues. Germline loops: CDR1 SGHTS, CDR2 YDEGEE. Trimming pared 0 bases from V and 7 bases from J, leaving 8 bases between.

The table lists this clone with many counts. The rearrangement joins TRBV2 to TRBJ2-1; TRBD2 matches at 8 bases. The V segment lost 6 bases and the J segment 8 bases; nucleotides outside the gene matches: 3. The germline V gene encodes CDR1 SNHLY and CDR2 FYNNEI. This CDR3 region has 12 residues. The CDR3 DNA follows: TGTGCCAGCAGCTTCGGGGGGGATGAGCAGTTCTTC. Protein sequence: CASSFGGDEQFF.

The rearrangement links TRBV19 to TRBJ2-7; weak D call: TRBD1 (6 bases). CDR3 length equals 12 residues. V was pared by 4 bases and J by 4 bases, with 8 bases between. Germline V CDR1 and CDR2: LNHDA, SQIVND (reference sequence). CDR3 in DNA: TGTGCCAGTAGTAACAGGGAATACGAGCAGTACTTC. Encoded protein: CASSNREYEQYF.

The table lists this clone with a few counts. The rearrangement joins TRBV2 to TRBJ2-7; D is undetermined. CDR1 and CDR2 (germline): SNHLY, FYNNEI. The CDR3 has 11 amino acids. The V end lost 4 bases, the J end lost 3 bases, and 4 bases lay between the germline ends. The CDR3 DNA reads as TGTGCCAGCAGTGTTGGCTACGAGCAGTACTTC. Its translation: CASSVGYEQYF.

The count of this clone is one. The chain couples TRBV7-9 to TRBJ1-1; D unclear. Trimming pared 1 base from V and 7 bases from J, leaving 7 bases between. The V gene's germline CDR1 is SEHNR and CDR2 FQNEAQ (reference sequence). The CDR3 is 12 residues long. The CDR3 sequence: CASSLDRLEAFF. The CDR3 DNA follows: TGTGCCAGCAGCTTAGATAGACTTGAAGCTTTCTTT.

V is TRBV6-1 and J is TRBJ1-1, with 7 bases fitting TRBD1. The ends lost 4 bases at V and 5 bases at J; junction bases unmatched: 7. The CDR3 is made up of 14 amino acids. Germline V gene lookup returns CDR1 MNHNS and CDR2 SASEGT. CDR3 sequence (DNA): TGTGCCAGCAGTGGAACAGGGGCGCGGACTGAAGCTTTCTTT. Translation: CASSGTGARTEAFF.

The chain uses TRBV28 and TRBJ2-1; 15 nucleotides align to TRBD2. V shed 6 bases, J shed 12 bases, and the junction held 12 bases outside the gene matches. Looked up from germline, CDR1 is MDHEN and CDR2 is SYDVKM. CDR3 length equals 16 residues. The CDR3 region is CASRNLGLAGGLGQFF. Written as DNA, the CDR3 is TGTGCCAGCAGAAACCTGGGACTAGCGGGAGGATTGGGGCAGTTCTTC.

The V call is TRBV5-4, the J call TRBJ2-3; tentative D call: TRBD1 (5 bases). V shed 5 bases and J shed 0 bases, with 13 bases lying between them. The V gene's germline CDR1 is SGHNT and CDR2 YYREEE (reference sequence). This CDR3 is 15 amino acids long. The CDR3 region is CASRGAALSTDTQYF. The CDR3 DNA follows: TGTGCCAGCAGAGGGGCAGCCCTTAGCACAGATACGCAGTATTTT. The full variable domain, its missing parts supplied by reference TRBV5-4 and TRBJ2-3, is ETGVTQSPTHLIKTRGQQVTLRCSSQSGHNTVSWYQQALGQGPQFIFQYYREEENGRGNFPPRFSGLQFPNYSSELNVNALELDDSALYLCASRGAALSTDTQYFGPGTRLTVL.

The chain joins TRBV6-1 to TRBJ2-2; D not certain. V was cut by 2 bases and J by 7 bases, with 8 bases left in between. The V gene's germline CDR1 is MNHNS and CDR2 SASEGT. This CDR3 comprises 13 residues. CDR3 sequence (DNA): TGTGCCAGCAGTGAACCGGGTTACGGGGAGCTGTTTTTT. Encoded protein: CASSEPGYGELFF.

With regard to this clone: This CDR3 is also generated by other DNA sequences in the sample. CDR3 amino acids: CASSLGGSSYEQYF. The CDR3 nucleotides read TGTGCCAGCAGCTTGGGGGGGAGCTCCTACGAGCAGTACTTC. This chain links TRBV5-6 with TRBJ2-7; perhaps D is TRBD1 or TRBD2 (5 bases each). Germline CDR1 reads SGHDT; CDR2 reads YYEEEE. V was trimmed by 0 bases and J by 0 bases, leaving 7 bases between them. The CDR3 is 14 residues long.

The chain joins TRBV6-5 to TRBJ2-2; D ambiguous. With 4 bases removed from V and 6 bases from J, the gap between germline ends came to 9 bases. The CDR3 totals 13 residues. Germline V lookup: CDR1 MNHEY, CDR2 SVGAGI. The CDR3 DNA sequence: TGTGCCAGCAGTTTGGGGTGGGCCGGGGAGCTGTTTTTT. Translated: CASSLGWAGELFF.

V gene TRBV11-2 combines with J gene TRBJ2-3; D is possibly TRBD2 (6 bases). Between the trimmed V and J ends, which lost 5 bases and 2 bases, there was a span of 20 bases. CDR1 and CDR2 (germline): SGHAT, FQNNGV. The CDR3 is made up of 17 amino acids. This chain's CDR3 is CASSPRTAGGVTDTQYF. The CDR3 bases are TGTGCCAGCAGCCCCAGAACAGCAGGCGGGGTCACAGATACGCAGTATTTT.

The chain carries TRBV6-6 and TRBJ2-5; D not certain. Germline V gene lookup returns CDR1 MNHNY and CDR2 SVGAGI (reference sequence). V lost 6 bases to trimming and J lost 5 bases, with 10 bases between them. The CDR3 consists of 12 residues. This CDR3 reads CASRQRRETQYF. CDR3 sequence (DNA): TGTGCCAGCAGACAGCGTAGGGAGACCCAGTACTTC.